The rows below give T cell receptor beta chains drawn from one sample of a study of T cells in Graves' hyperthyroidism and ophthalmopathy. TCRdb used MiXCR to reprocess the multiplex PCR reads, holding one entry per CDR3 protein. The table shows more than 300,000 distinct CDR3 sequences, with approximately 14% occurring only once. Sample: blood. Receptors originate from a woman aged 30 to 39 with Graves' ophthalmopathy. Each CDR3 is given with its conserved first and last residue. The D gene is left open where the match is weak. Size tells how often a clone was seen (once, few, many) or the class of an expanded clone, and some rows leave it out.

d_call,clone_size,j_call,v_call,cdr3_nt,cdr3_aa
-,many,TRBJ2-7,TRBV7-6,TGTGCCAGCACCACACTCGGTTCCTACGAGCAGTACTTC,CASTTLGSYEQYF
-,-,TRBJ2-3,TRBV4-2,TGTGCCAGCAGCCAAGATACAGGGCGGTGGGGTAGGACAGATACGCAGTATTTT,CASSQDTGRWGRTDTQYF
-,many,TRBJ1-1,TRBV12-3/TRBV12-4,TGTGCCAGCAGTTTTTGGGGGGGAACGACTGAAGCTTTCTTT,CASSFWGGTTEAFF
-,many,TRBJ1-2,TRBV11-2,TGTGCCAGCAGCTTCTCAACAGGGATCGATGGCTACACCTTC,CASSFSTGIDGYTF
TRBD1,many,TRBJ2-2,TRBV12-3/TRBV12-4,TGTGCCAGCAGTGCGGACAGGGGAAGTACGTGGGCCGGGGAGCTGTTTTTT,CASSADRGSTWAGELFF
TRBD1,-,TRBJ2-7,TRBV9,TGTGCCAGCAGCGTAGGGGGACAGGGCTACTACGAGCAGTACTTC,CASSVGGQGYYEQYF
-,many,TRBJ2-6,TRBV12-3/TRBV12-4,TGTGCCAGCAGTCGGTCTGGGGCCAACGTCCTGACTTTC,CASSRSGANVLTF
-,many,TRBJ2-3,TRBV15,TGTGCCACCAGCAGTGTATGGACGGCAGATACGCAGTATTTT,CATSSVWTADTQYF
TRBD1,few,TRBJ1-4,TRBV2,TGTGCCAGCAACCTCGGGACAGGGAGTGAAAAACTGTTTTTT,CASNLGTGSEKLFF
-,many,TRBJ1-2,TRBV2,TGTGCCAGCATAGAAGCCCGGGGGCCTGGCTACACCTTC,CASIEARGPGYTF
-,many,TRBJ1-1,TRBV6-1,TGTGCCAGCAGTAAAATGGGGCCTAACACTGAAGCTTTCTTT,CASSKMGPNTEAFF
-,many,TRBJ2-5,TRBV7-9,TGTGCCAGCAGCTCCGGGCCCAGTCACCAAGAGACCCAGTACTTC,CASSSGPSHQETQYF
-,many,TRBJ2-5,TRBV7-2,TGTGCCAGCAGCTCGTCAGGGTACGGGGAGACCCAGTACTTC,CASSSSGYGETQYF
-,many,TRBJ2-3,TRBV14,TGTGCCAGCAGCCAAGCTGATTTGGGGGTCCCAGATACGCAGTATTTT,CASSQADLGVPDTQYF
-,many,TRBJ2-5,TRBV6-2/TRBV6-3,TGTGCCAGCAGTTACGTCAGGGCTCCGGAGACCCAGTACTTC,CASSYVRAPETQYF
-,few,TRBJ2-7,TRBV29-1,TGCAGCCATGGGGCCGTGTACGAGCAGTACTTC,CSHGAVYEQYF
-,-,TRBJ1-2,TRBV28,TGTGCCAGAAGTACATCCCTCACCCCCTATGGCTACACCTTC,CARSTSLTPYGYTF
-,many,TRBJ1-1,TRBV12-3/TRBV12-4,TGTGCCAGCAGTTTCAGCACAATCAACACTGAAGCTTTCTTT,CASSFSTINTEAFF
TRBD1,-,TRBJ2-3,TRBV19,TGTGCCAGTAGGATTGCACAGGGGGCAGATACGCAGTATTTT,CASRIAQGADTQYF
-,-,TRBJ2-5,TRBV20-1,TGCAGTGCTAGAACTAGCAACCAAGAGACCCAGTACTTC,CSARTSNQETQYF
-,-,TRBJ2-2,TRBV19,TGTGCCAGTAGGACGGGACAGAACACCGGGGAGCTGTTTTTT,CASRTGQNTGELFF
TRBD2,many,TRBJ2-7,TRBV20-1,TGCAGTGCTGTTAGCGGGAGCTACGAGCAGTACTTC,CSAVSGSYEQYF
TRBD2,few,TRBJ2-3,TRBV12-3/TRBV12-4,TGTGCCAGTACTAGCGGGGGGGTCACAGATACGCAGTATTTT,CASTSGGVTDTQYF
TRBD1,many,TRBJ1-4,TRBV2,TGTGCCAGCAGGGGGACAGCCTGGACTAATGAAAAACTGTTTTTT,CASRGTAWTNEKLFF
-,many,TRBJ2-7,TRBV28,TGTGCCAGCCGCTCCGGGGGACCTGTCTACGAGCAGTACTTC,CASRSGGPVYEQYF
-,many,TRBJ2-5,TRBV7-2,TGTGCCAGCAGCTTGATGGGCCTATTACAAGAGACCCAGTACTTC,CASSLMGLLQETQYF
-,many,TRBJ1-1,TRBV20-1,TGCAGTGCTAGGAGACTAGGGGGCACTGAAGCTTTCTTT,CSARRLGGTEAFF
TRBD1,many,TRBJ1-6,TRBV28,TGTGCCAGCAGTTTTTTGGGGACAGGGTCTTCACCCCTCCACTTT,CASSFLGTGSSPLHF
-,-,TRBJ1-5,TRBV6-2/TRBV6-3,TGTGCCAGCAGAGTCCGGGCCGGGATAGGTATCAATCAGCCCCAGCATTTT,CASRVRAGIGINQPQHF
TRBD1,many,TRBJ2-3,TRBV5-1,TGCGCCAGCAGCTCGACAGGGGTGGGCACAGATACGCAGTATTTT,CASSSTGVGTDTQYF
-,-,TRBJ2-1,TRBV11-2,TGTGCCAGCAGCGACAGGGGACTAGGCAATGAGCAGTTCTTC,CASSDRGLGNEQFF
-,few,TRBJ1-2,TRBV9,TGTGCCAGCAGCGTAGGAGATACTCTTAACTATGGCTACACCTTC,CASSVGDTLNYGYTF
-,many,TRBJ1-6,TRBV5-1,TGCGCCAGCAGCTTGGTGTTTCGGGGGACCTATAATTCACCCCTCCACTTT,CASSLVFRGTYNSPLHF
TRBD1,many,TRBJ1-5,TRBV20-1,TGCAGTGCAAAAACAGGGGGCGGTCAGCCCCAGCATTTT,CSAKTGGGQPQHF
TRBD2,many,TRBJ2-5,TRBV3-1,TGTGCCAGCAGTCTAGCGGGGGGGAGACAAGAGACCCAGTACTTC,CASSLAGGRQETQYF
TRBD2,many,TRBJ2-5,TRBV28,TGTGCCAGCAGTCCAACTAGCGGGGGGGGGGAGACCCAGTACTTC,CASSPTSGGGETQYF
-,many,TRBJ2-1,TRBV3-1,TGTGCCAGCAGCCAAGGGGCGGGGCGCCGGGAGCAGTTCTTC,CASSQGAGRREQFF